This record looks at one T cell receptor (beta chain) sequence and its context. The sample belongs to a study of blood T cell repertoires in COVID-19. V lost 8 bases and J lost 3; bases outside the gene matches: 3. Germline V CDR1 and CDR2: MDHEN, SYDVKM. CDR3 length equals 12 residues. Method: immunoSEQ multiplex PCR; TCRdb's copy keeps in-frame clones and lacks some. The table has 45,000 to 70,000 clones, 73% seen once. V and J are TRBV28 and TRBJ1-2; 7 nucleotides match TRBD1. The sequencing input was peripheral blood. This TCR was sampled from a woman aged 45-65 years with active or convalescent COVID-19. The chain's CDR3 is CASEGGDYGYTF. In DNA form, the CDR3 reads TGTGCCAGCGAAGGGGGCGACTATGGCTACACCTTC.